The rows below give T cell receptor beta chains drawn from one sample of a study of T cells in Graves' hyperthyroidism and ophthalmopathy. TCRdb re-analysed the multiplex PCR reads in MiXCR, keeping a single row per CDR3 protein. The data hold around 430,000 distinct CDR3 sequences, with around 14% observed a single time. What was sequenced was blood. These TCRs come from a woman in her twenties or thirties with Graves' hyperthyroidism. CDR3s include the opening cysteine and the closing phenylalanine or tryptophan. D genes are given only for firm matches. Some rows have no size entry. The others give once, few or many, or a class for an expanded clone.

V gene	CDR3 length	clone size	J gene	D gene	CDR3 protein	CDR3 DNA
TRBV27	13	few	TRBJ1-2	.	CASSLRRGDGYTF	TGTGCCAGCAGTTTGCGTCGAGGGGATGGCTACACCTTC
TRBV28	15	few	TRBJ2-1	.	CASGSTALLYNEQFF	TGTGCCAGCGGATCGACAGCACTGCTTTACAATGAGCAGTTCTTC
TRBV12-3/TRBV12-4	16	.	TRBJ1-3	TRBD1	CASSRQGGGFENTIYF	TGTGCCAGCAGTCGCCAGGGGGGGGGCTTTGAAAACACCATATATTTT
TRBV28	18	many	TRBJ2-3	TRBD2	CASSFASGRAPGTDTQYF	TGTGCCAGCAGTTTCGCTAGCGGGAGGGCCCCGGGCACAGATACGCAGTATTTT
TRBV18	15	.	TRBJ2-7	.	CASSPKEGMVYEQYF	TGTGCCAGCTCACCAAAGGAGGGGATGGTTTACGAGCAGTACTTC
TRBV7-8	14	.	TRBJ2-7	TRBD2	CASSSLAGADEQYF	TGTGCCAGCAGCTCTCTAGCGGGAGCAGACGAGCAGTACTTC
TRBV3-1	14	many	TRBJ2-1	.	CASSQDGTPGEQFF	TGTGCCAGCAGCCAAGATGGGACCCCTGGAGAGCAGTTCTTC
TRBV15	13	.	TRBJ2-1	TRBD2	CATSGAGGNEQFF	TGTGCCACCAGCGGAGCGGGAGGAAATGAGCAGTTCTTC
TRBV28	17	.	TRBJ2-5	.	CASSSNPAFTLLETQYF	TGTGCCAGCAGTTCAAATCCGGCCTTCACCTTATTGGAGACCCAGTACTTC
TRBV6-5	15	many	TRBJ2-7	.	CASRSMREVSYEQYF	TGTGCCAGCAGAAGTATGCGGGAAGTCTCCTACGAGCAGTACTTC
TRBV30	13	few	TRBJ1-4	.	CAWSRRGNEKLFF	TGTGCCTGGAGTCGAAGAGGTAATGAAAAACTGTTTTTT
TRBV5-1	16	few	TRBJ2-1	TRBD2	CASSLDPGLAGYEQFF	TGCGCCAGCAGCTTGGATCCGGGACTAGCGGGGTATGAGCAGTTCTTC
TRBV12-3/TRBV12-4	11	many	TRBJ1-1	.	CASSPRTEAFF	TGTGCCAGCAGCCCGCGCACTGAAGCTTTCTTT
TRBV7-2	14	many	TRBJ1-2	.	CASSLAFEGYGYTF	TGTGCCAGCAGCTTAGCGTTTGAGGGATATGGCTACACCTTC
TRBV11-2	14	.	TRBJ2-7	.	CASSLMELSHEQYF	TGTGCCAGCAGCTTAATGGAGTTGTCCCACGAGCAGTACTTC
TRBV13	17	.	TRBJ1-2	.	CASSEDMVSGVNYGYTF	TGTGCCAGCAGCGAAGACATGGTCTCTGGGGTTAACTATGGCTACACCTTC
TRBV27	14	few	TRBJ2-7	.	CASSSGLSLYEQYF	TGTGCCAGCAGTTCGGGTCTGTCCCTTTACGAGCAGTACTTC
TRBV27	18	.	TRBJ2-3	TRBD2	CASGQTVGTSGSADTQYF	TGTGCCAGCGGCCAAACGGTGGGGACTAGCGGGAGTGCAGATACGCAGTATTTT
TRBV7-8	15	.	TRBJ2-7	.	CASSLVVGFSYEQYF	TGTGCCAGCAGCTTAGTTGTCGGTTTCTCCTACGAGCAGTACTTC
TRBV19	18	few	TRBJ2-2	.	CASTAGPTGLTNTGELFF	TGTGCCAGTACCGCCGGGCCGACAGGCCTTACGAACACCGGGGAGCTGTTTTTT
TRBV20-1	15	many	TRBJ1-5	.	CSASRPGQNNQPQHF	TGCAGTGCTAGTAGACCTGGACAGAACAATCAGCCCCAGCATTTT
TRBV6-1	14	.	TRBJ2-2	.	CAGSLRGDTGELFF	TGTGCCGGATCATTACGGGGTGACACCGGGGAGCTGTTTTTT
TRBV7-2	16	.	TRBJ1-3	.	CASSLNLAFSGNTIYF	TGTGCCAGCAGCTTGAATTTGGCCTTCTCTGGAAACACCATATATTTT
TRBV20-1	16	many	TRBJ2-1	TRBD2	CSVSRGTSGRNNEQFF	TGCAGTGTCAGTAGGGGGACTAGCGGGAGAAACAATGAGCAGTTCTTC
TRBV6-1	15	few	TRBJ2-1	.	CASRSLRDVGNEQFF	TGTGCCAGCAGATCACTCCGGGACGTAGGCAATGAGCAGTTCTTC
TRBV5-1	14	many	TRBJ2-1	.	CASGSGIKAGEQFF	TGCGCCAGCGGTTCCGGAATAAAGGCGGGGGAGCAGTTCTTC
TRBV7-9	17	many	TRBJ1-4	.	CASSSPRQDPTNEKLFF	TGTGCCAGCAGCTCCCCCCGACAGGACCCAACTAATGAAAAACTGTTTTTT
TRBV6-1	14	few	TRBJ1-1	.	CAAEAGQLNTEAFF	TGTGCAGCAGAGGCCGGACAGTTGAACACTGAAGCTTTCTTT
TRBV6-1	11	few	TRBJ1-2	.	CASRENYGYTF	TGTGCCAGCAGGGAAAACTATGGCTACACCTTC
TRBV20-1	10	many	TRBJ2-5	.	CSGGWETQYF	TGCAGCGGGGGTTGGGAGACCCAGTACTTC
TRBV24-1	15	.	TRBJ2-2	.	CATSEYRLGTGELFF	TGTGCCACCAGTGAATATCGATTGGGGACCGGGGAGCTGTTTTTT
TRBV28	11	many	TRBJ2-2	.	CASTLGGELFF	TGTGCCAGCACCCTGGGCGGGGAGCTGTTTTTT
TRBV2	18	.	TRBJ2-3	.	CASSGPPGPRGNTDTQYF	TGTGCCAGCAGCGGACCTCCCGGGCCGAGGGGGAACACAGATACGCAGTATTTT
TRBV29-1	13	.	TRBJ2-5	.	CSRLGPGGETQYF	TGCAGCCGTCTCGGGCCAGGGGGGGAGACCCAGTACTTC
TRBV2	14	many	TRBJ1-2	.	CASSGNTGRNGYTF	TGTGCCAGCAGTGGTAACACAGGGCGGAATGGCTACACCTTC
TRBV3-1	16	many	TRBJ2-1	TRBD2	CASSLTLAGGYNEQFF	TGTGCCAGCAGCCTCACACTAGCGGGAGGATACAATGAGCAGTTCTTC